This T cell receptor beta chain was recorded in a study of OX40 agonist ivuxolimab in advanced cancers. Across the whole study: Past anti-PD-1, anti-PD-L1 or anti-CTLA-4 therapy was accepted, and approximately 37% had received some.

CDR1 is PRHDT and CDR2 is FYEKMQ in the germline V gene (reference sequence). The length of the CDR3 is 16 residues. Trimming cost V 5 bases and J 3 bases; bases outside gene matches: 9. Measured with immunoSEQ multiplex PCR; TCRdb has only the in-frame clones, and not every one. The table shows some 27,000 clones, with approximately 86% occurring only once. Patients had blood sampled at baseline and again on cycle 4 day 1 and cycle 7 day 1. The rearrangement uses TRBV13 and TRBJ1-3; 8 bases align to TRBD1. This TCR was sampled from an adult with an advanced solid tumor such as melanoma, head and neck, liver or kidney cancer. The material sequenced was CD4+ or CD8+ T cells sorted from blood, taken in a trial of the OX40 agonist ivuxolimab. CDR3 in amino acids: CASSDPQGVGGNTIYF. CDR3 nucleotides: TGTGCCAGCAGCGACCCACAGGGGGTGGGTGGAAACACCATATATTTT. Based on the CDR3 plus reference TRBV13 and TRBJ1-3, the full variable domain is AAGVIQSPRHLIKEKRETATLKCYPIPRHDTVYWYQQGPGQDPQFLISFYEKMQSDKGSIPDRFSAQQFSDYHSELNMSSLELGDSALYFCASSDPQGVGGNTIYFGEGSWLTVV.